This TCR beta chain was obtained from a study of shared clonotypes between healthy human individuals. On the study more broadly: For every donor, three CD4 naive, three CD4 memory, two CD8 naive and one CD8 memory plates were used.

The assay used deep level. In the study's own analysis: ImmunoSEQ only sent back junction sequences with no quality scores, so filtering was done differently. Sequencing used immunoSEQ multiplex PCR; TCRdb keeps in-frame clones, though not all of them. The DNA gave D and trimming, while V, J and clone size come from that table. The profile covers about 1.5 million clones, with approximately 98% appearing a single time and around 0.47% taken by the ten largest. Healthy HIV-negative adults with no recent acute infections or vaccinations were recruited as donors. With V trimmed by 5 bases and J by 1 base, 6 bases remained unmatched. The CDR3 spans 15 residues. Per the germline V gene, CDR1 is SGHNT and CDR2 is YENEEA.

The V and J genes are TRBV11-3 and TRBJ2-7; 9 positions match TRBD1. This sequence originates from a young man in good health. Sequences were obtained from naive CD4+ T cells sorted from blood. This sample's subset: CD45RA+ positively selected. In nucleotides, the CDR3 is TGTGCCAGCAGCGCATCCGGGACAGGGTCCTACGAGCAGTACTTC. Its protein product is CASSASGTGSYEQYF.